This is a list of T cell receptor beta chains from one sample in a study of blood T cells in healthy people across ages. One entry per CDR3 protein results from TCRdb running MiXCR on the 5' RACE reads. The sample lists 2 million or so distinct CDR3 sequences, roughly 52% seen once, with roughly 2.1% in the top ten. Sequences were obtained from blood. These receptor sequences come from a woman in her thirties or forties in good health. Both conserved end residues are part of each CDR3. The order of the fields is V gene, J gene, D gene, clone size, CDR3 DNA, CDR3 protein. The D gene is left open where the match is weak. Part of the rows lack a size; the others show once, few, many or a class for expanded clones.

>TRBV5-4|TRBJ2-5|TRBD2|.
TGTGCCAGCAGCTTGATGTGGGCTAGCGGGTACCAAGAGACCCAGTACTTC
CASSLMWASGYQETQYF
>TRBV5-1|TRBJ2-4|.|.
TGCGCCAGCAGCTTGGAATGGACCAAAAACATTCAGTACTTC
CASSLEWTKNIQYF
>TRBV20-1|TRBJ1-5|.|.
TGCAGTGCGGACCGGGGTTCCCAGCCCCAGCATTTT
CSADRGSQPQHF
>TRBV6-6|TRBJ1-6|.|.
TGTGCCAGCAGTTACTCGATTCCCGATACTTCACCCCTCCACTTT
CASSYSIPDTSPLHF
>TRBV4-2|TRBJ2-7|.|few
TGTGCCAGCAGCCAAGCGGGGGTGAGCTCCTACGAGCAGTACTTC
CASSQAGVSSYEQYF
>TRBV18|TRBJ2-4|.|.
TGTGCCAGCTCACCCGGAGGGTTAAAAAACATTCAGTACTTC
CASSPGGLKNIQYF
>TRBV7-2|TRBJ1-2|.|once
TGTGCCAGCAGCTTTAGGGCTTCTTCAGCTCTTAACTATGGCTACACCTTC
CASSFRASSALNYGYTF
>TRBV7-8|TRBJ2-1|.|once
TGTGCCAGCAGCTCCCCCGTTCGAGTAAGATCCTACAATGAGCAGTTCTTC
CASSSPVRVRSYNEQFF
>TRBV6-1|TRBJ2-3|TRBD2|.
TGTGCCAGCACCCCGGGACTAGCGGGCCTGTCTAGCACAGATACGCAGTATTTT
CASTPGLAGLSSTDTQYF
>TRBV28|TRBJ2-1|.|.
TGTGCCAGCAGTTTACCCGCAGGGCTTAGGGGGACCCAGTTCTTC
CASSLPAGLRGTQFF
>TRBV29-1|TRBJ2-7|.|.
TGCAGCGTCCAGGGGAAATACGAGCAGTACTTC
CSVQGKYEQYF
>TRBV28|TRBJ2-7|TRBD2|many
TGTGCCAGCAGAAGCGGACTAGCGGGGGGCCTCTACGAGCAGTACTTC
CASRSGLAGGLYEQYF
>TRBV10-2|TRBJ2-1|TRBD2|once
TGCGCCAGCAGGGCCGGGACTAGCGGGCGGTATGAGCAGTTCTTC
CASRAGTSGRYEQFF
>TRBV28|TRBJ2-7|.|once
TGTGCCAGTGTGCGGAGGACCTACGAGCAGTACTTC
CASVRRTYEQYF
>TRBV20-1|TRBJ2-1|TRBD2|few
TGCAGTGCTAGAGGACTAGCGGGGACCGAGCAGTTCTTC
CSARGLAGTEQFF
>TRBV12-3/TRBV12-4|TRBJ2-3|.|few
TGTGCCAGCAGGTCTGATCTAACAGATACGCAGTATTTT
CASRSDLTDTQYF
>TRBV28|TRBJ2-4|.|few
TGTGCCAGCAGCACCACACCCATCAACATTCAGTACTTC
CASSTTPINIQYF
>TRBV7-2|TRBJ1-1|.|.
TGTGCCAGCAGCCCCGGGGGCAGATCGAACACTGAAGCTTTCTTT
CASSPGGRSNTEAFF
>TRBV12-3/TRBV12-4|TRBJ1-4|TRBD1|.
TGTGCCAGCAGCTTGACAGGGGTCTTCGAAAAACTGTTTTTT
CASSLTGVFEKLFF
>TRBV6-6|TRBJ1-2|TRBD1|few
TGTGCCAGCAGTTACGACAGGGTGGCCGGCTACACCTTC
CASSYDRVAGYTF
>TRBV12-3/TRBV12-4|TRBJ1-1|.|.
TGTGCCAGCAGTTTCGGTCCAGGGGTCCACATATTTCCCACTGAAGCTTTCTTT
CASSFGPGVHIFPTEAFF
>TRBV7-9|TRBJ1-2|.|few
TGTGCCAGCAGCTTAGGGGGGGGGACGCTCAATGGCTACACCTTC
CASSLGGGTLNGYTF
>TRBV29-1|TRBJ2-5|TRBD1|many
TGCAGCGCCCCAGGGGACAGCCAAGAGACCCAGTACTTC
CSAPGDSQETQYF
>TRBV12-3/TRBV12-4|TRBJ2-1|.|few
TGTGCTAGCAGTTTAACGGGGGCTACCTACAATGAGCAGTTCTTC
CASSLTGATYNEQFF
>TRBV6-2/TRBV6-3|TRBJ2-4|TRBD2|few
TGTGCCAGCAGTTATCTAGCGGGGGATCGGTACTTC
CASSYLAGDRYF
>TRBV28|TRBJ2-5|TRBD2|.
TGTGCCAGCAGTTCTCTTTTGGGGGGGGTTACCAGCCAAGAGACCCAGTACTTC
CASSSLLGGVTSQETQYF
>TRBV27|TRBJ2-1|.|.
TGTGCCAGCAGTTTCGACAACTACAATGAGCAGTTCTTC
CASSFDNYNEQFF
>TRBV29-1|TRBJ1-5|TRBD1|.
TGCAGCGTGCGACAGGGTGGCAATCAGCCCCAGCATTTT
CSVRQGGNQPQHF
>TRBV21-1|TRBJ2-3|.|.
TGTGCCAGCAGCAAAGGGGGCAGTCCTCTTAGCACAGATACGCAGTATTTT
CASSKGGSPLSTDTQYF
>TRBV20-1|TRBJ2-1|.|once
TGCAGTGCTCCAGGGGGGGGCAATGAGCAGTTCTTC
CSAPGGGNEQFF
>TRBV5-1|TRBJ1-1|TRBD1|.
TGCGCCAGCAGCATCGGACAGGGGAATTTGGTGAACACTGAAGCTTTCTTT
CASSIGQGNLVNTEAFF
>TRBV7-2|TRBJ2-1|TRBD2|few
TGTGCCAGCAGCTCCTACCTGGAACTAGCGGGGGGAGGTGAGCAGTTCTTC
CASSSYLELAGGGEQFF
>TRBV5-1|TRBJ2-5|.|.
TGCGCCAGCAGGACCCGACAGGCGCGGATAAAAGAGACCCAGTACTTC
CASRTRQARIKETQYF